These T cell receptor beta chains were read from a single sample in a study of cytomegalovirus exposure and HLA in healthy donors. Sequencing used immunoSEQ multiplex PCR; TCRdb keeps in-frame clones, though not all of them. The data contain around 120,000 clones, 70% to 80% of them singletons. The sample taken for sequencing was PBMCs. The receptors were gathered from a man in his fifties in good health and CMV-seropositive. The conserved cysteine and the conserved F or W are not part of the CDR3 here. Each record gives: J gene, V gene, CDR3 protein.

>TRBJ2-6|TRBV21-1
ASSKRIGPDRVPYYISGANVLT
>TRBJ2-7|TRBV5-1
ASSVGFLTGLLGYGQY
>TRBJ2-7|TRBV7-9
ASSPGQGDSYEQY
>TRBJ2-7|TRBV25-1
ASSGTATTYEQY
>TRBJ1-1|TRBV6-1
ASSVQGTTEAF
>TRBJ2-1|TRBV6-4
ASSAGLYNEQF
>TRBJ1-2|TRBV2
ASSEAGWGLNYGYT
>NA|TRBV4-2
ASSQGTTYEQY
>NA|TRBV9
ASSSTSGSNEQY
>TRBJ1-2|TRBV25-1
ASSEYGGVRGGYT
>TRBJ2-2|TRBV6-1
ASSERTTYTGELF
>TRBJ2-7|TRBV6-1
ASSFDGSNSYEQY
>TRBJ1-3|TRBV6-1
ASSELGGRRNTIY
>TRBJ2-1|TRBV2
ASSITSGRYNEQF
>TRBJ2-1|TRBV5-8
ASSRKGGRAYNEQF
>TRBJ2-1|TRBV30
ASAGAINGNEQF
>TRBJ2-2|TRBV5-1
ASSPPRVGGSNTGELF
>TRBJ1-1|TRBV18
ASSPDRDTEAF
>TRBJ1-5|TRBV6-1
ASSEQPGTAYQPQH
>TRBJ2-7|TRBV5-6
ASGAASYEQY
>TRBJ1-6|TRBV10-3
ATSPGMKNSPLH
>TRBJ2-1|TRBV5-1
ASSGSGRGYNEQF
>TRBJ2-7|TRBV20-1
SASIHYEQY
>TRBJ2-5|TRBV5-4
ASSLDSRGETQY
>TRBJ2-2|TRBV9
ASSVGGSTYGELF